Sequencing of this TCR beta chain was carried out in a study of blood T cell repertoires in COVID-19. Study details: Sites across the United States, Italy and Spain contributed samples from acute and convalescent COVID-19. PBMCs, B-cell-depleted T cells, or T cells were the source of the cDNA or gDNA that made up the material.

Patients in Seattle were enrolled during active infection, then followed longitudinally. Authors' analysis steps: From reference gene primer amplification, estimates of nucleated cell counts were derived. Sequencing used immunoSEQ multiplex PCR; TCRdb keeps in-frame clones, though not all of them. Clonal size and the V and J genes are those of that table, whereas D and trimming came from the DNA. This sample has about 210,000 clones, with around 76% found just once. V dropped 0 bases and J dropped 8 bases, with 15 bases sitting between them. The CDR3 spans 16 residues. In germline, CDR1 is SGHNT, CDR2 YYREEE (reference sequence).

The clonotype was recovered from a woman aged 60-75 years with COVID-19, enrolled during active disease. The chain combines TRBV5-4 with TRBJ1-6; TRBD1 might be the D (5 bases). Sequenced input: peripheral blood. CDR3 sequence: CASSLVRGNVYSPLHF. In nucleotides, the CDR3 is TGTGCCAGCAGCTTGGTGCGGGGGAACGTGTATTCACCCCTCCACTTT. The whole variable domain, remainder taken from reference TRBV5-4 and TRBJ1-6, is ETGVTQSPTHLIKTRGQQVTLRCSSQSGHNTVSWYQQALGQGPQFIFQYYREEENGRGNFPPRFSGLQFPNYSSELNVNALELDDSALYLCASSLVRGNVYSPLHFGNGTRLTVT.